This T cell receptor (beta chain) was identified in a study of Graves' ophthalmopathy and Graves' hyperthyroidism. Study outcomes and limitations: An approximately 83% specificity and roughly 90% sensitivity were achieved by a 13-signature model that separated ophthalmopathy from stable hyperthyroidism.

This clonotype showed up many times. The antigen is unknown. Germline trimming cut 6 bases from V and 5 bases from J; bases unmatched to any gene: 9. The CDR3 has 15 amino acids. Germline lookup yields CDR1 MNHEY and CDR2 SVGEGT. The authors amplified TCR beta CDR3 regions from RNA transcripts. Scientists carried out first-round RT-PCR using HTBI primers and then a second-round multiplex PCR. TCRdb reprocessed the multiplex PCR reads via MiXCR and lists one record per CDR3 protein. This table holds under 350,000 distinct CDR3 sequences, roughly 17% found once. Ophthalmopathy-affected donors exhibited moderate-to-severe activity, CAS ≥3, NOSPECS ≥4, and duration under 3 months. Serum thyroxine and TRAb, along with clinical symptoms, thyroid ultrasound and orbital computed tomography, were what diagnosis relied on.

The TCR was taken from an adult man with Graves' ophthalmopathy. Source material: peripheral blood. J is TRBJ2-2 and V is TRBV6-2 or TRBV6-3, with 7 bases aligning to TRBD1. CDR3 amino acids: CASRIRQGFTGELFF. As DNA, the CDR3 is TGTGCCAGCAGAATAAGACAGGGTTTTACCGGGGAGCTGTTTTTT.